The next 23 T cell receptor beta chains were all read from a single sample in a study of blood T cell repertoires in COVID-19. Assay: immunoSEQ multiplex PCR; the TCRdb copy retains only in-frame clones and omits some. The sample contains more than 150,000 clones, around 80% of which appear only once. Sequenced: peripheral blood. Receptors were obtained from a man aged 50 to 59 who had recovered from COVID-19.

This clone occurred a few times. J is TRBJ2-1 and V is TRBV30, with 7 bases identical to TRBD2. Germline assignment: CDR1 GTSNPN and CDR2 SVGIG (reference sequence). Trimming removed 4 bases from V and 4 bases from J; junction bases left unmatched: 10. The CDR3 has 15 amino acids. CDR3: CAWKPTSSSYNEQFF. The CDR3 coding sequence is TGTGCCTGGAAACCGACTAGCAGCTCATACAATGAGCAGTTCTTC. Looking up the rest from reference TRBV30 and TRBJ2-1 gives the full variable domain: SQTIHQWPATLVQPVGSPLSLECTVEGTSNPNLYWYRQAAGRGLQLLFYSVGIGQISSEVPQNLSASRPQDRQFILSSKKLLLSDSGFYLCAWKPTSSSYNEQFFGPGTRLTVL.

The chain carries TRBV7-9 and TRBJ2-3, with 9 bases matching TRBD2. V lost 4 bases and J lost 4; bases outside the gene matches: 9. The CDR3 is 16 amino acids. The germline V gene encodes CDR1 SEHNR and CDR2 FQNEAQ (reference sequence). The CDR3 sequence: CASSSQGAGGPDTQYF. The DNA of the CDR3 is TGTGCCAGCAGCTCCCAGGGAGCGGGAGGACCAGATACGCAGTATTTT.

The rearrangement joins TRBV11-2 to TRBJ1-6; unclear D gene. The V gene's germline CDR1 is SGHAT and CDR2 FQNNGV. Trimming took 0 bases from V and 13 from J, leaving 10 bases between them. The CDR3 runs to 13 residues. CDR3 bases: TGTGCCAGCAGCTTAGATCTCCGTCGGCCCCTCCACTTT. Amino acid sequence: CASSLDLRRPLHF. Filled out from reference TRBV11-2 and TRBJ1-6, the complete variable domain reads EAGVAQSPRYKIIEKRQSVAFWCNPISGHATLYWYQQILGQGPKLLIQFQNNGVVDDSQLPKDRFSAERLKGVDSTLKIQPAKLEDSAVYLCASSLDLRRPLHFGNGTRLTVT.

This rearrangement joins TRBV7-6 to TRBJ2-7; a possible D gene is TRBD1 (6 bases). Between the trimmed V and J ends, which lost 5 bases and 6 bases, there was a span of 14 bases. This CDR3 has 13 amino acids. The germline gives CDR1 SGHVS, CDR2 FNYEAQ. CDR3 protein: CASSEQGSGEQYF. DNA for the CDR3: TGTGCCAGCAGCGAACAGGGCTCCGGCGAGCAGTACTTC.

The rearrangement links TRBV10-3 to TRBJ2-2; 7 nucleotides match TRBD1. CDR3 length: 14 amino acids. V was clipped by 5 bases and J by 6 bases; unmatched bases: 6. The V gene's germline CDR1 is ENHRY and CDR2 SYGVKD. Here the CDR3 DNA reads TGTGCCATCAGTACTGACAGGGCCCCCGGGGAGCTGTTTTTT. Translated, it gives CAISTDRAPGELFF.

The sample holds a few counts of this clone. The genes are TRBV1 and TRBJ2-1; the table's D call, TRBD2, has no DNA check behind it. TRBV1 is reported as a pseudogene. The CDR3 sequence is 15 residues long. As DNA, the CDR3 is TGCACCAGCAGCCAACGGCTCGGCGGGAGGGCGGGGCAGTTCTTC. This codes for CTSSQRLGGRAGQFF.

The rearrangement uses TRBV28 and TRBJ2-1; tentative D call: TRBD2 (6 bases). V lost 7 bases and J 5 bases, leaving 9 bases between the germline ends. This CDR3 is 12 amino acids long. Per germline, CDR1 MDHEN and CDR2 SYDVKM. The CDR3 spells CASTAGNNEQFF. The CDR3 DNA follows: TGTGCCAGCACGGCGGGGAACAATGAGCAGTTCTTC.

The chain employs TRBV7-3 and TRBJ2-7; a possible D gene is TRBD1 (5 bases). This CDR3 has 13 amino acids. The germline V and J ends were trimmed by 2 bases and 6 bases, with 11 bases remaining between them. The germline gives CDR1 SGHTA, CDR2 FQGTGA. CDR3 amino acids: CASSLGDSTEQYF. As DNA, the CDR3 is TGTGCCAGCAGCTTAGGAGACAGTACCGAGCAGTACTTC.

The chain carries TRBV7-2 and TRBJ2-3; possible D gene TRBD1, 6 bases. Trimming pared 5 bases from V and 10 bases from J, leaving 13 bases between. Germline CDR1 reads SGHTA; CDR2 reads FQGNSA. This CDR3 comprises 12 residues. The CDR3 is CASSPGAGSQYF. CDR3 coding DNA: TGTGCCAGCAGCCCAGGGGCAGGGTCGCAGTATTTT. Based on the CDR3 plus reference TRBV7-2 and TRBJ2-3, the full variable domain is GAGVSQSPSNKVTEKGKDVELRCDPISGHTALYWYRQSLGQGLEFLIYFQGNSAPDKSGLPSDRFSAERTGGSVSTLTIQRTQQEDSAVYLCASSPGAGSQYFGPGTRLTVL.

The V and J genes are TRBV7-2 and TRBJ2-6, with D tentatively TRBD1 (6 bases). CDR3 length: 15 residues. The germline V gene has CDR1 SGHTA and CDR2 FQGNSA. V was shortened by 7 bases and J by 1 base, with 11 bases between the two germline ends. The CDR3: CASIDRTSGANVLTF. In DNA form, the CDR3 reads TGTGCCAGCATCGACAGGACTTCTGGGGCCAACGTCCTGACTTTC.

The gene calls are TRBV7-8 and TRBJ2-7; D is perhaps TRBD2 (5 bases). Germline V gives CDR1 SGHVS, CDR2 FQNEAQ. V dropped 1 base and J dropped 0 bases, with 10 bases sitting between them. The CDR3 is made up of 15 amino acids. The CDR3 sequence: CASSLVRGSSYEQYF. Here the CDR3 DNA reads TGTGCCAGCAGCTTAGTCCGGGGAAGCTCCTACGAGCAGTACTTC.

This clone showed up just a few times. V gene TRBV5-1 combines with J gene TRBJ1-1, with D perhaps matching TRBD1 (6 bases). The CDR3 spans 15 residues. Trimming stripped 4 bases from V and 1 base from J, with 14 bases between. Germline assignment: CDR1 SGHRS and CDR2 YFSETQ. The CDR3 DNA sequence: TGCGCCAGCAGCCTAATACAGGGTGGGAACACTGAAGCTTTCTTT. This translates into CASSLIQGGNTEAFF.

This sequence joins TRBV5-5 and TRBJ2-3; tentatively, D is TRBD1 (6 bases). Trimming removed 1 base at V and 3 bases at J, with 6 bases between. CDR1 and CDR2 from the germline V gene are SGHKS and YYEKEE (reference sequence). This CDR3 comprises 13 residues. Written as DNA, the CDR3 is TGTGCCAGCAGCTTGCAGGGGACAGATACGCAGTATTTT. Protein sequence: CASSLQGTDTQYF.

The genes are TRBV4-2 and TRBJ1-2; 7 bases map to TRBD1. Trimming at V came to 2 bases and at J to 5 bases, leaving 17 bases not matched to a gene. The V gene's germline CDR1 is LGHNA and CDR2 YNFKEQ. The CDR3 is 18 amino acids. CDR3 protein: CASSQQTGPSYSLYGYTF. For the CDR3, the DNA is TGTGCCAGCAGCCAACAGACAGGGCCATCCTACAGTCTTTATGGCTACACCTTC.

This chain links TRBV10-3 with TRBJ2-7; 7 positions match TRBD1. V was pared by 6 bases and J by 1 base, with 6 bases of the junction left unmatched. Germline CDR1 is ENHRY and CDR2 is SYGVKD. This CDR3 region has 14 residues. The CDR3 bases are TGTGCCATCAGGAGCCGGGACAGTTCCTACGAGCAGTACTTC. This translates into CAIRSRDSSYEQYF.

The chain has TRBV7-3 and TRBJ2-7; maybe TRBD1 (8 bases). The CDR3 runs 16 residues. CDR1 is SGHTA and CDR2 is FQGTGA in the germline V gene. Trimming took off 5 bases at V and 5 bases at J, with 22 bases between the two ends. CDR3 sequence: CASSPQGGREFDEQYF. The CDR3, as DNA: TGTGCCAGCAGCCCACAGGGGGGGCGGGAGTTCGACGAGCAGTACTTC.

This clone was seen only a few times. V gene TRBV10-3 combines with J gene TRBJ2-3, with D tentatively TRBD1 (5 bases). Between the trimmed V and J ends, which lost 3 bases and 0 bases, there was a span of 7 bases. Germline V gene sequence: CDR1 ENHRY, CDR2 SYGVKD. The CDR3 spans 14 residues. The CDR3 is CAISDDSSTDTQYF. CDR3 DNA: TGTGCCATCAGTGACGACAGCAGCACAGATACGCAGTATTTT.

This clone was found once. The chain employs TRBV2 and TRBJ2-2; 7 bases map to TRBD1. The CDR3 length is 14 residues. With V trimmed by 9 bases and J by 0 bases, 4 bases remained unmatched. The germline V gene has CDR1 SNHLY and CDR2 FYNNEI. CDR3 in DNA: TGTGCCAGAAGGGACAGAGCGAACACCGGGGAGCTGTTTTTT. Translated, it gives CARRDRANTGELFF.

The chain couples TRBV7-6 to TRBJ2-2; 7 bases match TRBD2. The V and J ends lost 3 bases and 0 bases, in that order; junction bases with no gene match: 1. Germline CDR1 is SGHVS and CDR2 is FNYEAQ. This CDR3 contains 15 residues. This chain's CDR3 is CASSLSGANTGELFF. As DNA, the CDR3 is TGTGCCAGCAGCTTGAGCGGGGCGAACACCGGGGAGCTGTTTTTT. The full variable domain, rest sourced from reference TRBV7-6 and TRBJ2-2, is GAGVSQSPRYKVTKRGQDVALRCDPISGHVSLYWYRQALGQGPEFLTYFNYEAQQDKSGLPNDRFSAERPEGSISTLTIQRTEQRDSAMYRCASSLSGANTGELFFGEGSRLTVL.

V and J are TRBV3-1 (or the pseudogene TRBV3-2) and TRBJ2-1; possible D gene TRBD1, 6 bases. The CDR3 loop spans 14 amino acids. Germline loops: CDR1 LGHDT, CDR2 YNNKEL (reference sequence). The V end was cut by 3 bases, the J end by 6 bases, with 12 bases between. The DNA for the CDR3 is TGTGCCAGCAGCCATTACAGGGTTGGCAATGAGCAGTTCTTC. Its translation is CASSHYRVGNEQFF.

The rearrangement links TRBV5-1 to TRBJ2-2; a weak D match, TRBD2 (6 bases). V was pared by 2 bases and J by 0 bases, with 8 bases between. CDR1 and CDR2 (germline): SGHRS, YFSETQ. There are 15 residues in the CDR3. CDR3 amino acids: CASSFRTTNTGELFF. The DNA for the CDR3 is TGCGCCAGCAGCTTTAGGACTACGAACACCGGGGAGCTGTTTTTT.

The chain has TRBV24-1 and TRBJ2-7; 10 bases fit TRBD2. The germline CDR1 and CDR2 sequences are KGHDR and SFDVKD. With 7 bases clipped from V and 5 bases from J, the junction kept 19 bases outside the gene matches. The CDR3 has 18 residues. The CDR3 loop is CATRNKPGTSAPPHEQYF. The CDR3 DNA reads TGTGCCACCAGGAACAAGCCCGGGACTAGCGCGCCCCCCCACGAGCAGTACTTC.

This clone was seen just once. The chain links TRBV7-2 to TRBJ1-2; D ambiguous. The ends were cut back, 5 bases at V and 5 bases at J, with 12 bases in the middle. The CDR3 sequence is 13 residues long. The germline V gene encodes CDR1 SGHTA and CDR2 FQGNSA. CDR3 amino acids: CASSDFQEYGYTF. In DNA, the CDR3 is TGTGCCAGCAGCGACTTTCAAGAGTATGGCTACACCTTC.